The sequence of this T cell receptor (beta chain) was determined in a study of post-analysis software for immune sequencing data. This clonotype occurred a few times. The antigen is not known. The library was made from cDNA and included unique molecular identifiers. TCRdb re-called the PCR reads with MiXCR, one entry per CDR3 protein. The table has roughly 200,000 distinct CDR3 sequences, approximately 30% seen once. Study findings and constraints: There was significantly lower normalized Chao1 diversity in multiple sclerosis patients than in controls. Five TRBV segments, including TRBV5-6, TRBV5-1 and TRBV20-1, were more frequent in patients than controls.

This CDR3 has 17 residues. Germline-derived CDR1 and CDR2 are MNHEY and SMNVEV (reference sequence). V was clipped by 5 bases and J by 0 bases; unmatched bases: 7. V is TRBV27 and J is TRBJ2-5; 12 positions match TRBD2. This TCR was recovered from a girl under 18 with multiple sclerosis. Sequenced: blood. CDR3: CASSPRTSGAHQETQYF. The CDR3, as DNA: TGTGCCAGCAGTCCACGGACTAGCGGGGCCCACCAAGAGACCCAGTACTTC.